Each of the 19 T cell receptor beta chains below was sequenced from the same sample in a study of T cells in Graves' hyperthyroidism and ophthalmopathy. Researchers took RNA transcripts and amplified the TCR beta CDR3 regions from them. When the TCR CDR3 underwent first-round RT-PCR, the HTBI primer set was used. One entry per CDR3 protein, called by TCRdb with MiXCR from the multiplex PCR reads. The sample has hundreds of thousands of distinct CDR3 sequences; roughly 14% are singletons. Input material: blood. These receptors were obtained from a woman aged 25 to 39 with Graves' hyperthyroidism that later progressed to Graves' ophthalmopathy.

This clonotype appeared many times. The chain combines TRBV28 with TRBJ1-5; no reliable D call. The V end lost 3 bases, the J end lost 1 base, and 7 bases lay between the germline ends. Germline CDR1 MDHEN, CDR2 SYDVKM. The CDR3 spans 14 residues. The DNA for the CDR3 is TGTGCCAGCAGTTTCCGACCCAGCAATCAGCCCCAGCATTTT. Protein product: CASSFRPSNQPQHF.

Ten or more counts support this clonotype. This chain joins TRBV10-3 and TRBJ2-7; D ambiguous. The V gene's germline CDR1 is ENHRY and CDR2 SYGVKD. The CDR3 spans 12 residues. Trimming pared 3 bases from V and 3 bases from J, leaving 6 bases between. CDR3 residues: CAISENYYEQYF. The CDR3, as DNA: TGTGCCATCAGTGAAAATTACTACGAGCAGTACTTC.

The CDR3 DNA sequence: TGTGCCACCAGTGAGGGGAACCGCGCAGATACGCAGTATTTT. Encoded protein: CATSEGNRADTQYF. J is TRBJ2-3 and V is TRBV24-1, with D uncertain. Germline V CDR1 and CDR2: KGHDR, SFDVKD. Trimming stripped 4 bases from V and 4 bases from J, with 11 bases between. The CDR3 covers 14 residues.

This clonotype was seen more than once but under ten times. The chain carries TRBV13 and TRBJ2-1, with TRBD1 identical over 8 bases. There are 15 residues in the CDR3. The trim removed 6 bases at V and 1 base at J, leaving 5 bases unmatched. Germline V CDR1 and CDR2: PRHDT, FYEKMQ (reference sequence). This CDR3 reads CASRPTGGSYNEQFF. The CDR3 DNA follows: TGTGCCAGCAGACCTACAGGGGGTTCCTACAATGAGCAGTTCTTC.

This clonotype was seen at least ten times. V gene TRBV12-3 or TRBV12-4 combines with J gene TRBJ2-7, with 8 bases aligning to TRBD2. The J segment lost 4 bases and the V segment lost 6 bases, leaving 11 bases of the junction unmatched. The CDR3 is 15 residues long. In nucleotides, the CDR3 is TGTGCCAGCAGCCCGGCTGCGGGAGGTAGGTACGAGCAGTACTTC. This gives the protein CASSPAAGGRYEQYF.

This clonotype was found many times. The gene calls are TRBV10-3 and TRBJ2-7; 7 positions agree with TRBD1. V shed 11 bases and J 0 bases; nucleotides not matched to a gene: 4. Germline V gene lookup returns CDR1 ENHRY and CDR2 SYGVKD. The CDR3 loop spans 12 amino acids. The CDR3 sequence: CAARQGSYEQYF. The CDR3 nucleotides are TGTGCCGCTAGACAGGGCTCCTACGAGCAGTACTTC.

Points on this clonotype: This likely comes from a read error, as the CDR3 has no conserved phenylalanine or tryptophan at its end. The chain has TRBV6-8 and TRBJ1-3; D is unresolved. Trimming took 2 bases from V and 5 from J, leaving 13 bases between them. The germline V gene encodes CDR1 MNHGY and CDR2 SAAAGT. This CDR3 has 15 amino acids. The CDR3 sequence: CASSYVASGRNTIYV. The CDR3 DNA follows: TGTGCCAGCAGTTACGTGGCTTCCGGGAGAAACACCATATATGTT.

This clonotype occurred many times. The chain links TRBV3-1 to TRBJ2-5; no firm D call. The germline V gene has CDR1 LGHDT and CDR2 YNNKEL (reference sequence). Trimming removed 1 base from V and 5 bases from J, with 5 bases in between. The CDR3 is 12 amino acids. The DNA of the CDR3 is TGTGCCAGCAGCCAAGCGGCCGAGACCCAGTACTTC. Translation: CASSQAAETQYF.

This clonotype came up many times. The rearrangement uses TRBV2 and TRBJ2-1, with 12 bases that match TRBD1. Germline V gene sequence: CDR1 SNHLY, CDR2 FYNNEI. This CDR3 region has 17 residues. The V and J ends lost 5 bases and 9 bases, in that order; junction bases with no gene match: 14. CDR3 bases: TGTGCCAGCAGTTACCCCCGGGACAGGGGGCCCTACCGTGAGCAGTTCTTC. Translating it yields CASSYPRDRGPYREQFF.

This clonotype was seen more than once but under ten times. The chain is built from TRBV12-5 and TRBJ1-1; D might be TRBD1 (6 bases). The V end was cut by 0 bases, the J end by 0 bases, with 11 bases between. Germline values: CDR1 LGHNT, CDR2 FRNRAP. The CDR3 is 16 amino acids. The CDR3 DNA is TGTGCTAGTGGTTTGGTACTGGGGGCCCTGAACACTGAAGCTTTCTTT. Translating it yields CASGLVLGALNTEAFF.

This clonotype was detected ten times or more. The chain has TRBV3-1 and TRBJ2-2, with 9 positions matching TRBD1. J lost 5 bases, V lost 6 bases, and 4 bases had no gene match. The CDR3 totals 14 residues. The V gene's germline CDR1 is LGHDT and CDR2 YNNKEL (reference sequence). This CDR3 reads CASRPGTGTGELFF. CDR3 nucleotides: TGTGCCAGCAGGCCCGGGACAGGGACCGGGGAGCTGTTTTTT.

This clonotype was counted a few times. The chain joins TRBV12-3 or TRBV12-4 to TRBJ2-1; TRBD2 matches 8 bases. The CDR3 runs to 15 residues. The V and J ends lost 6 bases and 2 bases, in that order; junction bases with no gene match: 6. The CDR3 here is CASSGGGYPYNEQFF. The CDR3 nucleotides are TGTGCCAGCAGCGGGGGGGGTTACCCCTACAATGAGCAGTTCTTC.

The CDR3 is CSVARLAGPYEQYF. The CDR3, as DNA: TGCAGCGTTGCCCGACTAGCGGGTCCTTACGAGCAGTACTTC. V gene TRBV29-1 combines with J gene TRBJ2-7; 10 bases align to TRBD2. The CDR3 consists of 14 residues. CDR1 SQVTM and CDR2 ANQGSEA come from the germline V gene. The V and J ends lost 4 bases and 4 bases, in that order; junction bases with no gene match: 7.

Points on this clonotype: This could be a read error, since a much larger clone is one nucleotide away. The V and J genes are TRBV20-1 and TRBJ1-4, with D possibly matching TRBD1 (5 bases). The CDR3 runs 13 residues. The V end lost 7 bases, the J end lost 4 bases, and 13 bases lay between the germline ends. Germline assignment: CDR1 DFQATT and CDR2 SNEGSKA (reference sequence). The CDR3 region is CSVTDKINEKLFF. The CDR3 coding sequence is TGCAGTGTCACGGACAAGATTAATGAAAAACTGTTTTTT.

This clonotype was seen repeatedly, ten times or more. The rearrangement links TRBV20-1 to TRBJ2-7; either TRBD1 or TRBD2 may fit D (5 bases each). CDR1 is DFQATT and CDR2 is SNEGSKA in the germline V gene (reference sequence). CDR3 size: 14 residues. V was pared by 5 bases and J by 3 bases, with 17 bases between. The CDR3 protein is CSAGRGGSNYEQYF. The CDR3 bases are TGCAGTGCTGGACGTGGGGGTAGCAACTACGAGCAGTACTTC.

This clonotype was observed many times. V and J are TRBV11-2 and TRBJ2-1, with TRBD2 matching 8 bases. Germline lookup yields CDR1 SGHAT and CDR2 FQNNGV. The CDR3 spans 14 residues. Trimming removed 6 bases from V and 4 bases from J; junction bases left unmatched: 5. The CDR3 is CASSNSGAYNEQFF. The CDR3 DNA is TGTGCCAGCAGTAATAGCGGGGCTTACAATGAGCAGTTCTTC.

The table lists this clonotype with a few counts. The chain joins TRBV6-2 or TRBV6-3 to TRBJ1-1, with D possibly being TRBD1 (6 bases). Germline CDR1 reads MNHEY; CDR2 reads SVGEGT. The CDR3 covers 15 residues. Trimming left V 0 bases short and J 0 bases short, with 8 bases between. CDR3 coding DNA: TGTGCCAGCAGTTACTCACAGGGTGTGAACACTGAAGCTTTCTTT. This codes for CASSYSQGVNTEAFF.

This clonotype was seen at least ten times. The rearrangement joins TRBV5-1 to TRBJ2-7, with D possibly TRBD2 on 5 matching bases. CDR3 size: 15 residues. The germline V gene encodes CDR1 SGHRS and CDR2 YFSETQ. The ends were cut back, 2 bases at V and 6 bases at J, with 18 bases in the middle. The CDR3 reads CASSLILGPQFEQYF. CDR3 sequence (DNA): TGCGCCAGCAGCTTAATACTAGGGCCGCAGTTCGAGCAGTACTTC. The full variable domain, with the rest looked up from reference TRBV5-1 and TRBJ2-7, is KAGVTQTPRYLIKTRGQQVTLSCSPISGHRSVSWYQQTPGQGLQFLFEYFSETQRNKGNFPGRFSGRQFSNSRSEMNVSTLELGDSALYLCASSLILGPQFEQYFGPGTRLTVT.

The CDR3 loop is CASSLGNLEIYEQYF. The DNA of the CDR3 is TGTGCCAGCAGCTTAGGAAATTTGGAGATCTACGAGCAGTACTTC. V is TRBV7-9 and J is TRBJ2-7; D uncertain. This CDR3 is 15 amino acids long. The V end lost 1 base, the J end lost 3 bases, and 13 bases lay between the germline ends. CDR1 SEHNR and CDR2 FQNEAQ come from the germline V gene (reference sequence).